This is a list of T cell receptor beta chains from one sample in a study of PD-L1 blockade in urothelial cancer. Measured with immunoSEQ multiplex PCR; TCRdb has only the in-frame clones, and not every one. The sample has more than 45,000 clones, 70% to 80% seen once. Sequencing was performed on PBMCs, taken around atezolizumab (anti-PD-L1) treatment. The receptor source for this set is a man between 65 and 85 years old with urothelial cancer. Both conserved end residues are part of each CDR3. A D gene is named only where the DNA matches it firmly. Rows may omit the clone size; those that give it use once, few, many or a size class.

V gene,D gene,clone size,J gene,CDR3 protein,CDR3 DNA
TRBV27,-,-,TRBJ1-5,CASKPRAAGDQPQHF,TGTGCCAGCAAACCGAGAGCCGCCGGGGATCAGCCCCAGCATTTT
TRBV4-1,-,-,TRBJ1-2,CASSQGGPRGGYTF,TGCGCCAGCAGCCAAGGCGGGCCCCGAGGGGGCTACACCTTC
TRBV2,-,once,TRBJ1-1,CASSVAGAGEAFF,TGTGCCAGCAGTGTGGCAGGGGCCGGCGAAGCTTTCTTT
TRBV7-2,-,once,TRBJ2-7,CASSLAVRGRDEQYF,TGTGCCAGCAGCTTAGCGGTCAGGGGTAGGGACGAGCAGTACTTC
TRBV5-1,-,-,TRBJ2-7,CASSFISSYEQYF,TGCGCCAGCAGCTTTATCTCCTCCTACGAGCAGTACTTC
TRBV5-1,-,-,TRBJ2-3,CASSLDYGTDTQYF,TGCGCCAGCAGCTTGGATTATGGCACAGATACGCAGTATTTT
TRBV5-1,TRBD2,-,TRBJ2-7,CASSSGGGGSGRSEQYF,TGCGCCAGCAGCTCGGGGGGGGGAGGTTCAGGACGGTCGGAGCAGTACTTC
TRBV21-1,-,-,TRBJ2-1,CASSAGPGLAEPRWYEQFF,TGTGCCAGCAGCGCCGGGCCGGGACTAGCGGAACCTAGGTGGTATGAGCAGTTCTTC
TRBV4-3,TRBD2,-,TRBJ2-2,CASSQDPPSGGNTGELFF,TGCGCCAGCAGCCAAGATCCCCCTAGCGGGGGAAACACCGGGGAGCTGTTTTTT
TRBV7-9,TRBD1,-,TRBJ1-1,CASSLGQGNTEAFF,TGTGCCAGCAGCTTAGGACAGGGGAACACTGAAGCTTTCTTT
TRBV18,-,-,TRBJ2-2,CASSREENTGELFF,TGTGCCAGCTCACGAGAAGAGAACACCGGGGAGCTGTTTTTT
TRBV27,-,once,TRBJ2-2,CASSPTPLWRDVTGELFF,TGTGCCAGCAGTCCTACGCCTCTCTGGCGGGACGTCACCGGGGAGCTGTTTTTT
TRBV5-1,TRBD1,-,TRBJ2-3,CASSLEQGAGRTQYF,TGCGCCAGCAGCTTGGAGCAGGGGGCAGGGAGGACGCAGTATTTT
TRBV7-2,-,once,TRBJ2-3,CASSLAGLGATDTQYF,TGTGCCAGCAGCTTAGCGGGGTTGGGGGCCACAGATACGCAGTATTTT
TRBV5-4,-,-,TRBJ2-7,CASSSLRESSIYEQYF,TGTGCCAGCAGCTCCCTCCGGGAGTCCTCAATCTACGAGCAGTACTTC
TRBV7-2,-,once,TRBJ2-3,CASSLKLLAGDTQYF,TGTGCCAGCAGCCTTAAGCTACTCGCGGGAGATACGCAGTATTTT
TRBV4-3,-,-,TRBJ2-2,CASSQDSAGGRAGELFF,TGCGCCAGCAGCCAAGATTCGGCAGGAGGAAGGGCGGGGGAGCTGTTTTTT
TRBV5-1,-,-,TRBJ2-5,CASTYRQVQETQYF,TGCGCCAGCACCTATCGGCAGGTCCAAGAGACCCAGTACTTC
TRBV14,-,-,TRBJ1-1,CASSQGGHLNTEAFF,TGTGCCAGCAGCCAAGGCGGACACCTGAACACTGAAGCTTTCTTT
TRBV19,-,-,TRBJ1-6,CASQARDIFLSYNSPLHF,TGTGCCTCTCAAGCTAGGGACATCTTCCTCTCCTATAATTCACCCCTCCACTTT
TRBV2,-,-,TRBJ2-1,CASSVENRIWIF,TGTGCCAGCAGTGTGGAGAATAGAATTTGGATCTTC
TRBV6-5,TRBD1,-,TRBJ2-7,CASSYSSQGFSDEQYF,TGTGCCAGCAGTTACTCCTCACAGGGGTTCAGCGACGAGCAGTACTTC
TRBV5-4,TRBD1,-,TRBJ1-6,CASSPRTGQRNSPLHF,TGTGCCAGCAGCCCAAGGACGGGACAGAGGAATTCACCCCTCCACTTT
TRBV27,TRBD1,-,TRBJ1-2,CASSLSGGSYTF,TGTGCCAGCAGTTTATCAGGGGGCAGCTACACCTTC
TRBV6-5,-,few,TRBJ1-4,CASSRGLNEKLFF,TGTGCCAGCAGTAGGGGGTTGAATGAAAAACTGTTTTTT
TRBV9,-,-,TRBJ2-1,CASSKVGGAHNEQFF,TGTGCCAGCAGCAAAGTGGGGGGAGCTCACAATGAGCAGTTCTTC
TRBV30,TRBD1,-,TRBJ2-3,CAWNPDRDSGDTQYF,TGTGCCTGGAACCCGGACAGGGACTCAGGGGATACGCAGTATTTT
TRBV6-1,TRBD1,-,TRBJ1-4,CASSIQGGNEKLFF,TGTGCCAGCAGTATCCAGGGGGGCAATGAAAAACTGTTTTTT
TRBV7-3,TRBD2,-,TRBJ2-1,CASSSPELAEGPYNEQFF,TGTGCCAGCAGCTCCCCCGAACTAGCGGAGGGGCCCTACAATGAGCAGTTCTTC
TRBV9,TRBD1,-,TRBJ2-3,CASSEGASRVDTQYF,TGTGCCAGCAGCGAGGGGGCTAGCCGGGTAGATACGCAGTATTTT
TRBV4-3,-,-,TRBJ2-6,CASSQAYASGANVLTF,TGCGCCAGCAGCCAAGCCTATGCCTCTGGGGCCAACGTCCTGACTTTC
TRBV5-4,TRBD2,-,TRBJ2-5,CASSLGLAGDRETQYF,TGTGCCAGCAGCTTGGGACTAGCGGGAGATCGAGAGACCCAGTACTTC